The 5 T cell receptor beta chains in this list originate from one sample, sequenced in a study of early stage breast cancer tumors. The table came from immunoSEQ multiplex PCR; TCRdb's copy has only in-frame clones and leaves some out. In the table there are 35,000 to 45,000 clones, around 70% of which are singletons. Sample: blood. These receptors were taken from a person aged 55 to 75 with breast cancer.

This chain uses TRBV28 with TRBJ2-1; D is undetermined. Deletions cut 6 bases from V and 0 bases from J, with 6 bases between. The germline CDR1 and CDR2 sequences are MDHEN and SYDVKM. This CDR3 has 13 residues. The CDR3 nucleotides read TGTGCCAGCAGCCATGACTCCTACAATGAGCAGTTCTTC. It encodes CASSHDSYNEQFF.

The V call is TRBV2, the J call TRBJ2-7; tentatively, D is TRBD2 (6 bases). The CDR3 loop spans 17 amino acids. The germline V and J ends were trimmed by 7 bases and 3 bases, with 25 bases remaining between them. CDR1 is SNHLY and CDR2 is FYNNEI in the germline V gene. DNA of the CDR3: TGTGCCAGCAAATTTTTTGCCACCCACCGGGGACTCTACGAGCAGTACTTC. Protein sequence: CASKFFATHRGLYEQYF.

The V call is TRBV4-1, the J call TRBJ1-4; TRBD1 might be the D (6 bases). The CDR3 extends over 19 amino acids. The germline V gene encodes CDR1 MGHRA and CDR2 YSYEKL. The germline V and J ends were trimmed by 0 bases and 0 bases, with 17 bases remaining between them. DNA for the CDR3: TGCGCCAGCAGCCAAGATCCATCCTGGGACACCACAACTAATGAAAAACTGTTTTTT. Its translation: CASSQDPSWDTTTNEKLFF.

The chain uses TRBV29-1 and TRBJ2-4; D is unresolved. Trimming shortened V by 3 bases and J by 0 bases, and 9 bases separated the two germline ends. The germline CDR1 and CDR2 sequences are SQVTM and ANQGSEA. The CDR3 length is 14 residues. CDR3 amino acids: CSVEADEAKNIQYF. Here the CDR3 DNA reads TGCAGCGTTGAGGCGGACGAAGCCAAAAACATTCAGTACTTC.

This chain connects TRBV5-5 to TRBJ1-4, with TRBD1 as a possible D gene (6 bases). There are 19 residues in the CDR3. Trimming took off 2 bases at V and 1 base at J, with 21 bases between the two ends. Germline CDR1 SGHKS, CDR2 YYEKEE (reference sequence). The CDR3 sequence: CASSLRDTGTLLTNEKLFF. CDR3 nucleotides: TGTGCCAGCAGCTTAAGGGACACAGGGACCCTATTAACTAATGAAAAACTGTTTTTT.